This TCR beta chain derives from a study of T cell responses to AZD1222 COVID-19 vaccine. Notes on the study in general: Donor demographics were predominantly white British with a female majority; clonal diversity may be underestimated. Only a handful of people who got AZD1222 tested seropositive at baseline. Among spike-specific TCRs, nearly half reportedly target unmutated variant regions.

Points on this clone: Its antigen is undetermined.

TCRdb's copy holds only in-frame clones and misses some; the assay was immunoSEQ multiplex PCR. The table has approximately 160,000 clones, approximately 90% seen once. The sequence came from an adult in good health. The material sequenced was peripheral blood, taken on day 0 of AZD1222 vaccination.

The CDR3 DNA sequence: TGTGCCAGCAGCTTAGAGTCGGGCGCTTCTTACGAGCAGTACTTC. It encodes CASSLESGASYEQYF. The gene calls are TRBV7-6 and TRBJ2-7; no clear D gene. Trimming removed 1 base at V and 4 bases at J, with 14 bases between. Looked up from germline, CDR1 is SGHVS and CDR2 is FNYEAQ. The CDR3 covers 15 residues.